One and the same sample provided the 17 T cell receptor beta chains below, sequenced in a study of low-dose radiotherapy and immunotherapy resistance in tumors. With a constant-region primer and a V-primer adapter, TCRs were subjected to about 20 PCR cycles of amplification. TCRdb reanalysed the reads using MiXCR and keeps one entry per CDR3 protein. The sample has tens of thousands of distinct CDR3 sequences; approximately 10% are singletons. Sample time point: before trial treatment. The source was PBMCs, collected before treatment. Every receptor here comes from a female donor with ovarian cancer.

Ten or more counts support this clonotype. V usage is TRBV20-1 and J usage is TRBJ2-1; D unclear. V was trimmed by 5 bases and J by 0 bases, leaving 11 bases between them. The germline V gene has CDR1 DFQATT and CDR2 SNEGSKA (reference sequence). CDR3 length equals 14 residues. CDR3 protein: CSAGYLNSYNEQFF. The CDR3 region has the DNA TGCAGTGCTGGATATCTTAACTCCTACAATGAGCAGTTCTTC.

Ten or more counts support this clonotype. This rearrangement joins TRBV20-1 to TRBJ2-5, with D tentatively TRBD1 (5 bases). This CDR3 region has 13 residues. The V and J ends lost 6 bases and 3 bases respectively, with 14 bases between them. Germline-derived CDR1 and CDR2 are DFQATT and SNEGSKA (reference sequence). As DNA, the CDR3 is TGCAGTGCGTACCAGGGTCGGAAAGAGACCCAGTACTTC. As protein: CSAYQGRKETQYF.

This chain uses TRBV6-6 with TRBJ1-5, with D possibly TRBD1 on 5 matching bases. Germline assignment: CDR1 MNHNY and CDR2 SVGAGI (reference sequence). CDR3 size: 18 residues. V dropped 2 bases and J dropped 1 base, with 18 bases sitting between them. CDR3 nucleotides: TGTGCCAGCAGTTACCCCCCGACAGCTACCCTGAGCAATCAGCCCCAGCATTTT. It is translated as CASSYPPTATLSNQPQHF.

As to this clonotype: A much larger clonotype is one base distant, so this may be a read error. CDR3 nucleotides: TGTGCCGGCAGATCCCGTCGGCTAGCGGGGGGAAAGAGCACAGATACGCAGTATTTT. Translation gives CAGRSRRLAGGKSTDTQYF. This chain uses TRBV5-4 with TRBJ2-3; 11 bases agree with TRBD2. CDR1 and CDR2 from the germline V gene are SGHNT and YYREEE (reference sequence). This CDR3 region has 19 residues.

This clonotype appeared many times. The J gene is TRBJ2-5, the V gene TRBV29-1; D call uncertain. CDR3 length: 12 residues. V was pared by 4 bases and J by 0 bases, with 6 bases between. Germline CDR1 SQVTM, CDR2 ANQGSEA. The CDR3 sequence: CSVARNQETQYF. As DNA, the CDR3 is TGCAGCGTTGCGCGGAACCAAGAGACCCAGTACTTC.

This clonotype was counted at least ten times. This chain uses TRBV2 with TRBJ2-3, with 8 bases identical to TRBD2. The CDR3 runs 16 residues. From germline, CDR1 is SNHLY and CDR2 FYNNEI. The J segment lost 0 bases and the V segment lost 7 bases, leaving 9 bases of the junction unmatched. In nucleotides, the CDR3 is TGTGCCAGCAACCTTGAGGCGGGGGGAAGCACAGATACGCAGTATTTT. Protein product: CASNLEAGGSTDTQYF.

The genes are TRBV28 and TRBJ2-1, with TRBD1 identical over 11 bases. The V segment lost 6 bases and the J segment 7 bases; nucleotides outside the gene matches: 5. Per germline, CDR1 MDHEN and CDR2 SYDVKM. The CDR3 runs to 14 residues. The CDR3 DNA follows: TGTGCCAGCAGCCCGGGACAGGGGGTGAATGAGCAGTTCTTC. Encoded protein: CASSPGQGVNEQFF.

V is TRBV27 and J is TRBJ2-7; 9 nucleotides line up with TRBD1. Germline V CDR1 and CDR2: MNHEY, SMNVEV (reference sequence). The CDR3 sequence is 18 residues long. J lost 4 bases, V lost 8 bases, and 21 bases had no gene match. This CDR3 reads CASRPGQGPLWREYEQYF. CDR3 nucleotides: TGTGCCAGCCGTCCGGGACAGGGCCCCCTTTGGCGGGAGTACGAGCAGTACTTC.

In its sample, this clonotype was seen many times. The chain carries TRBV5-5 and TRBJ1-3; 9 nucleotides agree with TRBD1. Germline loops: CDR1 SGHKS, CDR2 YYEKEE (reference sequence). V lost 4 bases to trimming and J lost 0 bases; unmatched junction nucleotides: 2. The CDR3 extends over 15 amino acids. As DNA, the CDR3 is TGTGCCAGCAGCCGACAGGGGGACTCTGGAAACACCATATATTTT. Translation: CASSRQGDSGNTIYF.

This clonotype was detected ten times or more. The rearrangement links TRBV5-1 to TRBJ2-5; weak D call: TRBD1 (6 bases). The germline gives CDR1 SGHRS, CDR2 YFSETQ. There are 14 residues in the CDR3. V lost 4 bases and J lost 5, with 15 bases in between. Here the CDR3 reads CASSIQGTMETQYF. The CDR3 DNA sequence: TGCGCCAGCAGCATACAGGGTACAATGGAGACCCAGTACTTC.

This clonotype was seen many times. The V and J genes are TRBV5-4 and TRBJ2-2, with D unclear. V lost 5 bases and J 1 base, leaving 9 bases between the germline ends. The CDR3 consists of 14 residues. The germline gives CDR1 SGHNT, CDR2 YYREEE (reference sequence). The CDR3: CASSPERNTGELFF. CDR3 bases: TGTGCCAGCAGTCCGGAGCGGAACACCGGGGAGCTGTTTTTT.

The chain uses TRBV29-1 and TRBJ2-1; 7 nucleotides agree with TRBD1. CDR1 and CDR2 from the germline V gene are SQVTM and ANQGSEA. The trim removed 5 bases at V and 6 bases at J, leaving 7 bases unmatched. The CDR3 is 13 residues long. The CDR3 loop reads CSVTGVRFNEQFF. The CDR3 DNA reads TGCAGCGTTACAGGGGTTAGGTTCAATGAGCAGTTCTTC.

This clonotype was seen ten or more times. This chain uses TRBV4-2 with TRBJ2-1; D is unresolved. Between the trimmed V and J ends, which lost 1 base and 7 bases, there was a span of 17 bases. The germline CDR1 and CDR2 sequences are LGHNA and YNFKEQ. The length of the CDR3 is 16 residues. The CDR3 loop is CASSQGAPLYANEQFF. The CDR3 DNA sequence: TGTGCCAGCAGCCAAGGCGCCCCCTTGTACGCGAATGAGCAGTTCTTC.

This clonotype was seen many times. The chain combines TRBV19 with TRBJ2-7, with D possibly being TRBD2 (5 bases). This CDR3 is 15 amino acids long. Trimming took 1 base from V and 1 from J, leaving 11 bases between them. The germline CDR1 and CDR2 sequences are LNHDA and SQIVND (reference sequence). CDR3 DNA sequence: TGTGCCAGTAGTATAGCGACCGGGAATTCCTACGAGCAGTACTTC. It translates to CASSIATGNSYEQYF.

In its sample, this clonotype was seen many times. The chain has TRBV5-1 and TRBJ2-7, with unresolved D. Deletions cut 3 bases from V and 2 bases from J, with 12 bases between. Germline V lookup: CDR1 SGHRS, CDR2 YFSETQ. There are 14 residues in the CDR3. CDR3 loop: CASSSALTTYEQYF. CDR3 coding DNA: TGCGCCAGCAGCTCCGCCCTGACGACCTACGAGCAGTACTTC.

The chain uses TRBV27 and TRBJ2-2; D ambiguous. This CDR3 is built from 14 residues. Per germline, CDR1 MNHEY and CDR2 SMNVEV (reference sequence). The V end lost 2 bases, the J end lost 4 bases, and 8 bases lay between the germline ends. For the CDR3, the DNA is TGTGCCAGCAGTTTAAAGGTGCCCACCGGGGAGCTGTTTTTT. This translates into CASSLKVPTGELFF.

This clonotype was counted at least ten times. This chain uses TRBV3-1 with TRBJ2-2; no clear D gene. V was trimmed by 1 base and J by 6 bases, leaving 9 bases between them. From germline, CDR1 is LGHDT and CDR2 YNNKEL (reference sequence). This CDR3 has 14 amino acids. The CDR3 nucleotides read TGTGCCAGCAGCCAAGCATCTTCAGCCGGGGAGCTGTTTTTT. It codes for CASSQASSAGELFF.